This T cell receptor beta chain was retrieved from a study of CD8 T cells in Susac syndrome. This CDR3 is 14 amino acids long. Losses at the gene ends were 4 bases for V and 7 bases for J; bases not matched to a gene: 6. CDR1 is SGHVS, CDR2 FQNEAQ, per germline. When the RNA was reverse transcribed, random hexamers were used with an input of roughly 0.5 to 1 ug. TCRdb recomputed calls from the immunoSEQ multiplex PCR reads with MiXCR, one row per CDR3 protein. This sample carries some 180,000 distinct CDR3 sequences, 90% to 95% of them seen once, and the ten largest clones take around 0.079%. This clonotype was sampled from a human donor with Susac syndrome. This sequence joins TRBV7-8 and TRBJ1-5; 8 bases are shared with TRBD1. The specimen sequenced was CD4+ T cells from PBMCs. In DNA, the CDR3 is TGTGCCAGCAGCTCTGGACAGGGTAAACAGCCCCAGCATTTT. Amino acid sequence: CASSSGQGKQPQHF.